These 9 T cell receptor beta chains were sequenced from one sample in a study of T cell responses to AZD1222 COVID-19 vaccine listed by TCRdb under 2021. The library came from the immunoSEQ multiplex PCR assay. The immuneACCESS repertoire file appears here via TCRdb, limited to in-frame rearrangements. These files lack a portion of the clones; in checked studies, under half of the deficit traces to unresolved V genes, and the cause of the others is not known. Within this sample are tens of thousands of clones, with about 84% of them counted one time only. 8% to 10% of the sample comes from the top ten. The sample's time point label is to be understood as: baseline before first vaccination. Material: peripheral blood, obtained on day 0 of AZD1222 vaccination. These receptors were obtained from an adult in good health.

The CDR3 spells CTSSQPREQGGWNTEAFF. The CDR3 bases are TGCACCAGCAGCCAACCCCGGGAACAGGGAGGCTGGAACACTGAAGCTTTCTTT. The V gene is TRBV1, the J gene TRBJ1-1. TRBV1 is assigned pseudogene status. The CDR3 loop spans 18 amino acids.

The chain is built from TRBV30 and TRBJ1-2, with TRBD1 matching 10 bases. V lost 3 bases, J lost 7 bases, and 8 bases stayed unmatched. The CDR3 runs 14 residues. CDR1 is GTSNPN and CDR2 is SVGIG in the germline V gene (reference sequence). The CDR3 bases are TGTGCCTGGAGGCCGACGGACAGGGGGACTGGCTACACCTTC. It translates to CAWRPTDRGTGYTF.

This chain links TRBV7-9 with TRBJ1-4; D might be TRBD1 (6 bases). V was cut by 7 bases and J by 8 bases, with 11 bases left in between. Germline CDR1 SEHNR, CDR2 FQNEAQ (reference sequence). This CDR3 has 12 residues. The chain's CDR3 is CASNIGGEKLFF. CDR3 nucleotides: TGTGCCAGCAACATAGGGGGGGAAAAACTGTTTTTT.

This CDR3 reads CASSINSAGDTEAFF. The CDR3 DNA reads TGTGCCAGTAGTATAAACAGCGCAGGGGACACTGAAGCTTTCTTT. The chain combines TRBV19 with TRBJ1-1, with D tentatively TRBD1 (6 bases). Germline V CDR1 and CDR2: LNHDA, SQIVND (reference sequence). This CDR3 has 15 residues. The ends were cut back, 2 bases at V and 3 bases at J, with 13 bases in the middle.

This sequence joins TRBV30 and TRBJ2-5; 10 positions match TRBD2. V lost 5 bases, J lost 3 bases, and 9 bases stayed unmatched. The CDR3 spans 15 residues. The germline V gene encodes CDR1 GTSNPN and CDR2 SVGIG (reference sequence). CDR3 sequence reads: CAWGAGLAGEETQYF. CDR3 sequence (DNA): TGTGCCTGGGGGGCCGGGCTAGCGGGAGAAGAGACCCAGTACTTC.

On this clone itself: Its ends do not fully match the called genes, so a read error is possible. The CDR3 sequence: CASSQGQSRIPPHF. The CDR3 region has the DNA TGTGCCAGCAGCCAGGGACAGAGTAGAATACCCCCCCACTTT. The chain employs TRBV3-1 (or the pseudogene TRBV3-2) and TRBJ1-6, with 7 bases aligning to TRBD1. This CDR3 comprises 14 residues. Germline CDR1 LGHDT, CDR2 YNNKEL (reference sequence).

V gene TRBV4-1 combines with J gene TRBJ2-1; weak D call: TRBD2 (6 bases). Germline assignment: CDR1 MGHRA and CDR2 YSYEKL. V dropped 0 bases and J dropped 6 bases, with 15 bases sitting between them. This CDR3 spans 16 amino acids. The CDR3 here is CASSQDLGGGGNEQFF. In DNA form, the CDR3 reads TGCGCCAGCAGCCAAGATTTGGGGGGAGGAGGCAATGAGCAGTTCTTC.

This clone was counted a single time. The rearrangement links TRBV29-1 to TRBJ2-1; 7 nucleotides match TRBD2. Germline CDR1 SQVTM, CDR2 ANQGSEA. Losses at the gene ends were 4 bases for V and 9 bases for J; bases not matched to a gene: 9. The CDR3 contains 13 residues. CDR3: CSVVVGGPGEQFF. The CDR3 bases are TGCAGCGTTGTCGTGGGAGGGCCGGGTGAGCAGTTCTTC.

J is TRBJ1-6 and V is TRBV4-3, with TRBD1 matching over 9 bases. Trimming took 2 bases from V and 2 from J; bases not matched to a gene: 4. Germline CDR1 LGHNA, CDR2 YSLEER. The CDR3 has 17 amino acids. CDR3 nucleotide sequence: TGCGCCAGCAGCCAACTTACAGGGGGCACCTATAATTCACCCCTCCACTTT. This sequence encodes CASSQLTGGTYNSPLHF.